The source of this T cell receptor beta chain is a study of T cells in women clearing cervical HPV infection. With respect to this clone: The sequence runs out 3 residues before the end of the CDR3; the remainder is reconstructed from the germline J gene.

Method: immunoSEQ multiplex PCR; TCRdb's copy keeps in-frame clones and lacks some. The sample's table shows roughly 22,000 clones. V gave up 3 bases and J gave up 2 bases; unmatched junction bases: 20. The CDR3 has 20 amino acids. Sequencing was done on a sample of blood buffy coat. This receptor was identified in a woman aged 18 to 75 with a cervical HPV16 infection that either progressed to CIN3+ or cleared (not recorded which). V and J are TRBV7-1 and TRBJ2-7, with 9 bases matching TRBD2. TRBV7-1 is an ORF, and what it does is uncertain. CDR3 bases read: TGTGCCAGCAGCTCGCTACCTTTCAGCGGGAGGCCAACTGTCACCTACGAG. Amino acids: CASSSLPFSGRPTVTYE. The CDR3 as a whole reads CASSSLPFSGRPTVTYEQYF.